The rows below give T cell receptor beta chains drawn from one sample of a study of T-cell reconstitution after alpha-beta-depleted transplantation in children. TCRdb reanalysed the PCR reads using MiXCR and keeps one entry per CDR3 protein. This sample has approximately 640,000 distinct CDR3 sequences, with roughly 15% found just once. Sequenced here: PBMCs from the stem cell graft donor, sampled from the stem cell graft. Source of these receptors: a human donor who donated a stem cell graft to a child with acute myeloid leukemia. Both conserved end residues are part of each CDR3. Fields, in order: V gene, clone size, D gene, J gene, CDR3 DNA, CDR3 protein. A D gene is named only where the DNA matches it firmly. Size is stated for part of the rows, as once, few or many counts, or as a class when the clone is expanded.

TRBV4-2	-	-	TRBJ2-5	TGTGCCAGCAGCCAAGATGGTGGAGAGACCCAGTACTTC	CASSQDGGETQYF
TRBV5-5	few	-	TRBJ2-5	TGTGCCAGCAGCACATGGACACAAGAGACCCAGTACTTC	CASSTWTQETQYF
TRBV24-1	many	-	TRBJ2-3	TGTGCCACCAGTTCTGGGTCCCGAGGGAGGACAGATACGCAGTATTTT	CATSSGSRGRTDTQYF
TRBV6-6	many	-	TRBJ1-4	TGTGCCAGCAGACCTCCAGGGTCGAGGAATGAAAAACTGTTTTTT	CASRPPGSRNEKLFF
TRBV2	-	-	TRBJ2-1	TGTGCCAGCAGCGCCTCCATGGGTGAGCAGTTCTTC	CASSASMGEQFF
TRBV20-1	many	TRBD2	TRBJ2-1	TGCAGTGCTAGACCGGGACTAGCGGGGGGACACAGCTCCTACAATGAGCAGTTCTTC	CSARPGLAGGHSSYNEQFF
TRBV20-1	few	-	TRBJ1-5	TGCAGTGCTGGGGTTTCCAGCAATCAGCCCCAGCATTTT	CSAGVSSNQPQHF
TRBV7-8	-	-	TRBJ1-5	TGTGCCAGCAGCCCGCAACAGGGAGGCAATCAGCCCCAGCATTTT	CASSPQQGGNQPQHF
TRBV20-1	many	-	TRBJ2-1	TGCAGTGCTAGCCAGCAGGGTGAGCCCTACAATGAGCAGTTCTTC	CSASQQGEPYNEQFF
TRBV7-2	many	TRBD2	TRBJ2-7	TGTGCCAGCAGCTTAGGGACTAGCGGGGAGCCCGAGCAGTACTTC	CASSLGTSGEPEQYF
TRBV20-1	many	-	TRBJ2-1	TGCAGTGCTAGGCCTGCGGGTAGCTCCTACAATGAGCAGTTCTTC	CSARPAGSSYNEQFF
TRBV11-3	-	-	TRBJ2-5	TGTGCCAGCAGCCACCGAGTGACAGAGACCCAGTACTTC	CASSHRVTETQYF
TRBV12-3/TRBV12-4	-	TRBD1	TRBJ2-3	TGTGCCAGCAGTTCCGGACAGGGGACTAGCACAGATACGCAGTATTTT	CASSSGQGTSTDTQYF
TRBV7-9	many	TRBD1	TRBJ2-7	TGTGCCAGCGGGGACAGGGGCTACGAGCAGTACTTC	CASGDRGYEQYF
TRBV4-3	-	TRBD2	TRBJ2-1	TGCGCCAGCAGCTTCGGGGGGGCCTTCAATGAGCAGTTCTTC	CASSFGGAFNEQFF
TRBV20-1	many	-	TRBJ1-3	TGCAGTGCTAGAGGGGCAGCCCTCGGAAACACCATATATTTT	CSARGAALGNTIYF
TRBV20-1	many	-	TRBJ1-2	TGCAGTGCTAGAGATAGTGGAGAGAAGATAGGCTACACCTTC	CSARDSGEKIGYTF
TRBV11-3	-	TRBD1	TRBJ2-3	TGTGCCAGCAGATCGAGACAGGGCCCAGATACGCAGTATTTT	CASRSRQGPDTQYF
TRBV7-2	few	-	TRBJ1-4	TGTGCCAGCAGCTCCCACACGGGCCGGGATGAAAAACTGTTTTTT	CASSSHTGRDEKLFF
TRBV20-1	-	-	TRBJ1-4	TGCAGTGCTAGAATTGACGGGTTAACTAATGAAAAACTGTTTTTT	CSARIDGLTNEKLFF
TRBV20-1	many	TRBD1	TRBJ1-5	TGCAGTGCTAGAGATTCTGGGACAGGGGGATCTCAGCCCCAGCATTTT	CSARDSGTGGSQPQHF
TRBV20-1	few	-	TRBJ1-5	TGCAGTGCTAAAGCCCGTGGACAGCTCCTTAGCAATCAGCCCCAGCATTTT	CSAKARGQLLSNQPQHF
TRBV7-2	-	-	TRBJ1-1	TGTGCCAGCAGCCACCAAGTCTCGGCCCCGAACACTGAAGCTTTCTTT	CASSHQVSAPNTEAFF
TRBV20-1	many	-	TRBJ2-3	TGCAGTGCTAGAGATCCTGGCACAGATACGCAGTATTTT	CSARDPGTDTQYF
TRBV4-3	-	TRBD1	TRBJ2-7	TGCGCCAGCAGCCGAGGGAAACGGGACAGGATGGCCTACGAGCAGTACTTC	CASSRGKRDRMAYEQYF
TRBV12-3/TRBV12-4	many	-	TRBJ2-2	TGTGCCAGCAGTTTACCTTACGGGAACACCGGGGAGCTGTTTTTT	CASSLPYGNTGELFF
TRBV5-6	few	-	TRBJ1-5	TGTGCCAGCAGCATCGGGGACACGTCGACCCAGCATTTT	CASSIGDTSTQHF
TRBV10-3	many	-	TRBJ1-1	TGTGCCATCAGTGAGTCGGATTCTGAGTTGAACACTGAAGCTTTCTTT	CAISESDSELNTEAFF
TRBV15	-	TRBD1	TRBJ1-2	TGTGCCACCAGCCGTGGGGACAGGGTTCGGACTAACTATGGCTACACCTTC	CATSRGDRVRTNYGYTF
TRBV12-3/TRBV12-4	many	-	TRBJ2-7	TGTGCCAGCAGTTTAAAGCAGGGGATGTCAGCCTACGAGCAGTACTTC	CASSLKQGMSAYEQYF
TRBV7-9	-	TRBD2	TRBJ2-1	TGTGCCAGCAGCCCGGGACTAGTCAATGAGCAGTTCTTC	CASSPGLVNEQFF
TRBV15	few	-	TRBJ2-1	TGTGCCACCGCCGATTGGTTCAACTCCTACAATGAGCAGTTCTTC	CATADWFNSYNEQFF
TRBV12-3/TRBV12-4	few	-	TRBJ1-5	TGTGCCAGCAGTTTTGCATTTAGCAATCAGCCCCAGCATTTT	CASSFAFSNQPQHF
TRBV20-1	few	-	TRBJ1-5	TGCAGTGCTTCCGGAGGGTGGGATCAGCCCCAGCATTTT	CSASGGWDQPQHF
TRBV29-1	few	TRBD1	TRBJ2-7	TGCAGCGTTGAGGGGACAGGGTTAATCCCAGGAATGAACGAGCAGTACTTC	CSVEGTGLIPGMNEQYF
TRBV6-6	-	-	TRBJ1-4	TGTGCCAGCAGTTACGAAGGTGAAAAACTGTTTTTT	CASSYEGEKLFF
TRBV4-1	-	TRBD1	TRBJ1-5	TGCGCCAGCAGCTTTCGACAGGGAGGCGGACAGCCCCAGCATTTT	CASSFRQGGGQPQHF
TRBV6-5	many	TRBD1	TRBJ2-1	TGTGCCAGCAGTAACAGGGGTGAGCAGTTCTTC	CASSNRGEQFF
TRBV2	many	-	TRBJ1-2	TGTGCCAGCAGTGAAAGGCCAGGTGGGGTCTATGGCTACACCTTC	CASSERPGGVYGYTF
TRBV20-1	many	TRBD2	TRBJ2-3	TGCAGTGCTAGAGATCAGGGCGGGGGGGGAACAGATACGCAGTATTTT	CSARDQGGGGTDTQYF
TRBV20-1	many	-	TRBJ1-4	TGCAGTGCTAGAGAGGGGGAGGGAGCTCTCAAACTGTTTTTT	CSAREGEGALKLFF
TRBV5-1	-	TRBD1	TRBJ2-2	TGCGCCAGCAGCTTGGAAGAGGGGGCGCGAACCGGGGAGCTGTTTTTT	CASSLEEGARTGELFF
TRBV20-1	few	TRBD1	TRBJ1-5	TGCAGTGCCCCGGGCAGGGGGATTCATAGCAATCAGCCCCAGCATTTT	CSAPGRGIHSNQPQHF
TRBV6-2/TRBV6-3	-	TRBD2	TRBJ2-2	TGTGCCAGCAGTCCAACTTCTTCCCCGGGACTAGGACAAACCGGGGAGCTGTTTTTT	CASSPTSSPGLGQTGELFF
TRBV6-5	-	-	TRBJ2-7	TGTGCCAGCAGTTACTCGCCCGGGGACGGGAGCTACGAGCAGTACTTC	CASSYSPGDGSYEQYF
TRBV20-1	-	-	TRBJ2-2	TGCAGTGCTAGTAAGGGGGGCAGGGATTCGAACACCGGGGAGCTGTTTTTT	CSASKGGRDSNTGELFF
TRBV7-7	few	TRBD1	TRBJ2-3	TGTGCCAGCAGCTCGGACAGGGGTCCGACAGATACGCAGTATTTT	CASSSDRGPTDTQYF
TRBV20-1	few	-	TRBJ1-3	TGCAGTGCTAGAGATGGGCTGAAACCTCCTGGAAACACCATATATTTT	CSARDGLKPPGNTIYF
TRBV12-3/TRBV12-4	-	-	TRBJ2-3	TGTGCCAGCAGTTTACAGCGCACAGATACGCAGTATTTT	CASSLQRTDTQYF